A selection of T cell receptor beta chains follows, all from one sample in a study of blood T cell repertoires in COVID-19. Sequencing was performed with immunoSEQ multiplex PCR; in TCRdb, only in-frame clones are kept and a portion is missing. The sample records approximately 280,000 clones, roughly 89% being singletons. Sequencing was carried out using PBMCs or T cells enriched from blood (not recorded which). The source is a woman aged 55-70 years who had recovered from COVID-19. Both conserved end residues are part of each CDR3. Fields, in order: J gene, clone size, D gene, V gene, CDR3 DNA, CDR3 protein. D genes are given only for firm matches. Clone size is given for some rows only: seen once, a few or many times, or a class if the clone is expanded.

TRBJ2-1,NA,NA,TRBV5-1,TGCGCCAGCAGCTTGGAACTAGCCAATGAGCAGTTCTTC,CASSLELANEQFF
TRBJ2-3,NA,TRBD2,TRBV12-3/TRBV12-4,TGTGCCAGCAGTCCCAGCGGGGGGAATACGCAGTATTTT,CASSPSGGNTQYF
TRBJ1-2,once,NA,TRBV6-4,TGTGCCAGCAGTGACCCCCAGAATGGCTACACCTTC,CASSDPQNGYTF
TRBJ1-2,NA,TRBD1,TRBV12-3/TRBV12-4,TGTGCCGGGTCCCGGGACAGGGCTAAAGGCTACACCTTC,CAGSRDRAKGYTF
TRBJ1-5,once,TRBD1,TRBV7-3,TGTGCCAGCAGCATTTCCCCGGGGACAGAGTTACATTTT,CASSISPGTELHF
TRBJ1-5,NA,NA,TRBV25-1,TGTGCCAGCAGTGATAGAGGGGCGGGACAGCCCCAGCATTTT,CASSDRGAGQPQHF
TRBJ1-2,NA,TRBD1,TRBV5-4,TGTGCCAGCAGCGAACAGGGGGGTAACTATGGCTACACCTTC,CASSEQGGNYGYTF
TRBJ2-1,NA,NA,TRBV13,TGTGCCAGCAGCTTGGGGGGGCCAAGCTCCTACAATGAGCAGTTCTTC,CASSLGGPSSYNEQFF
TRBJ2-1,NA,NA,TRBV5-1,TGCGCCAGCAGCTTGGTCCTACCTAATGAGCAGTTCTTC,CASSLVLPNEQFF
TRBJ1-5,NA,TRBD1,TRBV6-1,TGTGCCAGCAGTGCTCCTTTCGGGGAGGGACAGGGCGGGCAGCCCCAGCATTTT,CASSAPFGEGQGGQPQHF
TRBJ1-2,NA,TRBD1,TRBV7-9,TGTGCCAGCAGCTCGGGACAGAACTATGGCTACACCTTC,CASSSGQNYGYTF
TRBJ1-3,few,NA,TRBV19,TGTGCCAGTAGTATAGTGGGGGGGCCTGCTGGAAACACCATATATTTT,CASSIVGGPAGNTIYF
TRBJ1-6,once,TRBD1,TRBV6-5,TGTGCCAGCAGACCCAGGGGGCAAAGGAATTCACCCCTCCACTTT,CASRPRGQRNSPLHF
TRBJ1-2,NA,TRBD1,TRBV5-4,TGTGCCAGCAGCTCTGCGACAGGGGAATATGGCTACACCTTC,CASSSATGEYGYTF
TRBJ2-5,NA,NA,TRBV4-1,TGCGCCAGCAGCCAGGGCCTAACAGGGAATAGAGAGACCCAGTACTTC,CASSQGLTGNRETQYF
TRBJ2-5,NA,TRBD1,TRBV3-1/TRBV3-2,TGTGCCAGCAGCCCACTTCGTTTAGATATATGGGACAGGGCTTTAGAGACCCAGTACTTC,CASSPLRLDIWDRALETQYF
TRBJ1-1,few,NA,TRBV24-1,TGTGCCACCAGTGCAGCGGGAGGCACTGAAGCTTTCTTT,CATSAAGGTEAFF
TRBJ1-1,NA,NA,TRBV5-4,TGTGCCAGCAGCTTGGAATGGGGGGGCAGGGGTCGTACTGAAGCTTTCTTT,CASSLEWGGRGRTEAFF
TRBJ2-1,once,NA,TRBV9,TGTGCCAGCAGCCCACGGACAGCGGCTTACAATGAGCAGTTCTTC,CASSPRTAAYNEQFF
TRBJ1-4,NA,TRBD1,TRBV10-3,TGTGCCATCAGTGGGGGACAGTATGAAAAACTGTTTTTT,CAISGGQYEKLFF
TRBJ2-7,NA,TRBD1,TRBV11-2,TGTGCCAGCAGCTTTGGACAGGCCGCGTCTGAGCAGTACTTC,CASSFGQAASEQYF
TRBJ1-4,once,NA,TRBV28,TGTGCCAGCAGTCCCAGACTAGAAAAACTGTTTTTT,CASSPRLEKLFF
TRBJ2-7,NA,NA,TRBV7-9,TGTGCCAGCAGCCCCGGACAGAGCTCCTACGAGCAGTACTTC,CASSPGQSSYEQYF
TRBJ1-4,NA,NA,TRBV6-6,TGTGCCAGCAGTTACGGCGGTAGTAATGAAAAACTGTTTTTT,CASSYGGSNEKLFF
TRBJ2-1,NA,TRBD2,TRBV14,TGTGCCAGCAGCCAACGGACTAGCGGGAGAAATGAGCAGTTCTTC,CASSQRTSGRNEQFF
TRBJ1-5,NA,TRBD1,TRBV5-6,TGTGCCAGCAGCCGCAGGGGGCAAAATCAGCCCCAGCATTTT,CASSRRGQNQPQHF
TRBJ2-2,NA,NA,TRBV24-1,TGTGCCACCAGTGAACTCGGACAGTCGAACACCGGGGAGCTGTTTTTT,CATSELGQSNTGELFF
TRBJ1-3,NA,NA,TRBV11-2,TGTGCCAGCAGCTTCGGAGACACCATATATTTT,CASSFGDTIYF
TRBJ2-5,NA,TRBD2,TRBV6-5,TGTGCCAGCAGTTCCGGACTAGCGGGAGAACAAGAGACCCAGTACTTC,CASSSGLAGEQETQYF
TRBJ2-1,few,TRBD2,TRBV10-1,TGCGCCAGCAGTGAAGGCGGGAGAAACTACAATGAGCAGTTCTTC,CASSEGGRNYNEQFF
TRBJ1-3,NA,NA,TRBV7-8,TGTGCCAGCAGCCCCCCCAGATTCTCAAACTCTGGAAACACCATATATTTT,CASSPPRFSNSGNTIYF
TRBJ1-1,NA,NA,TRBV28,TGTGCCAGTATAATGAACACTGAAGCTTTCTTT,CASIMNTEAFF
TRBJ1-5,NA,NA,TRBV30,TGTGCCGGGACGGGGGGGCGCGGCAATCAGCCCCAGCATTTT,CAGTGGRGNQPQHF
TRBJ2-7,once,NA,TRBV11-1,TGTGCCAGCAGCTTCCTTCGCACTAGCTCCGGCGAGCAGTACTTC,CASSFLRTSSGEQYF
TRBJ1-4,NA,NA,TRBV28,TGTGCCAGCACCTCTCGGGGGGGGCGGACTAATGAAAAACTGTTTTTT,CASTSRGGRTNEKLFF
TRBJ1-1,NA,NA,TRBV13,TGTGCCAGCAGCCCCCGTTTGACTGAAGCTTTCTTT,CASSPRLTEAFF
TRBJ1-6,NA,TRBD1,TRBV27,TGTGCCAGCAGTTCCCCCGGCGACAGGGATTATTCACCCCTCCACTTT,CASSSPGDRDYSPLHF